This T cell receptor beta chain was sequenced for a study of T cells after yellow fever vaccination. The study's findings and limits: The study found a weaker secondary response that peaked faster, day 5 versus 15. FACS-sorted repertoires could contain abundant clonotypes contaminating from the bulk population. Post-booster repertoires contained most primary-vaccination clones again (96% CD4, less than 90% CD8).

CDR3 length: 15 amino acids. The germline gives CDR1 SGDLS, CDR2 YYNGEE. V was cut by 2 bases and J by 1 base, with 13 bases left in between. UMIs were added to TCR cDNA along with a universal primer site when it was made by 5'RACE template switching. TCRdb used MiXCR to reprocess the 5' RACE reads, holding one entry per CDR3 protein. The sample holds under 500,000 distinct CDR3 sequences, roughly a sixth seen once. Points on this clonotype: The antigen remains unidentified.

This clonotype was obtained from a man between 18 and 29 years old who received the YFV17D yellow fever vaccine. The sequenced sample was PBMCs, obtained before the yellow fever booster vaccination. The chain has TRBV9 and TRBJ2-7; tentative D call: TRBD1 (6 bases). CDR3 DNA sequence: TGTGCCAGCAGCGTGGGTTCAGGGGCGTCCTACGAGCAGTACTTC. It encodes CASSVGSGASYEQYF.